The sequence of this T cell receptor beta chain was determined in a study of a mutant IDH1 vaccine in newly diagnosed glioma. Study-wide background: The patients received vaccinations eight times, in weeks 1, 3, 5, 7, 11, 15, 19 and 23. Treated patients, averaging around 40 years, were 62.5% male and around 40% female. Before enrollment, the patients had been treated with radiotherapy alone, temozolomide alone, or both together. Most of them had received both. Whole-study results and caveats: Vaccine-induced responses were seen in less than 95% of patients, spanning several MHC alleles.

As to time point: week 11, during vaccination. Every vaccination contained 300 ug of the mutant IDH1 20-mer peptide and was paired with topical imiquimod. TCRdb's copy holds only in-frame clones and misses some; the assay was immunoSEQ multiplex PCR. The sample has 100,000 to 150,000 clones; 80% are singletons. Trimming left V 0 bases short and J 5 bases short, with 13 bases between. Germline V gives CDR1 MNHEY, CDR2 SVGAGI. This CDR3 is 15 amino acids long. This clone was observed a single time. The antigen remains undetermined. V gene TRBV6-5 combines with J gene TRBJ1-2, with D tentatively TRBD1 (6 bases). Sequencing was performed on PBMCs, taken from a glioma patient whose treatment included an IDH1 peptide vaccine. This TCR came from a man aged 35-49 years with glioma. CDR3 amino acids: CASSYSTGAWYGYTF. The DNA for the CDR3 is TGTGCCAGCAGTTACTCGACAGGAGCCTGGTATGGCTACACCTTC.